Below, 17 T cell receptor beta chains from the same sample are listed, as sequenced in a study of Ad26.COV2.S vaccination and SARS-CoV-2 variants. Stated treatment: some 19 received Ad26.COV2.S at low or high dose, single or two shots; about 5 received placebo; per-sample allocation not given. Sampling was done on day 63 after the first vaccine or placebo injection. Produced via immunoSEQ multiplex PCR; TCRdb's table is partial and in-frame only. The sample includes about 680,000 clones, roughly 90% of them seen just once. Sequenced material: peripheral blood, taken in a trial of Ad26.COV2.S vaccine versus placebo. The receptors come from a person between 18 and 59 years old who received the Ad26.COV2.S COVID-19 vaccine or a placebo.

The chain carries TRBV2 and TRBJ1-1, with 7 bases fitting TRBD1. J gave up 1 base and V 5 bases, and 13 bases lay outside the gene matches. Germline V gives CDR1 SNHLY, CDR2 FYNNEI. The CDR3 length is 17 residues. CDR3 amino acids: CASSSIRIDRANTEAFF. The CDR3, as DNA: TGTGCCAGCAGTTCTATAAGGATAGACAGGGCGAACACTGAAGCTTTCTTT.

As concerns this clone: The same CDR3 arises from other DNA sequences in this sample as well. The chain recombines TRBV3-1 (or the pseudogene TRBV3-2) with TRBJ1-3; 7 nucleotides align to TRBD1. The CDR3 runs 15 residues. From germline, CDR1 is LGHDT and CDR2 YNNKEL (reference sequence). The trim removed 3 bases at V and 0 bases at J, leaving 2 bases unmatched. The CDR3 DNA reads TGTGCCAGCAGCCAGCAGGGGGGCTCTGGAAACACCATATATTTT. This encodes CASSQQGGSGNTIYF.

The rearrangement uses TRBV24-1 and TRBJ1-2; D uncertain. The CDR3 length is 13 residues. V was pared by 5 bases and J by 6 bases, with 12 bases between. Germline V CDR1 and CDR2: KGHDR, SFDVKD. Here the CDR3 reads CATSAYYFNGYTF. The CDR3 DNA sequence: TGTGCCACCAGTGCTTACTATTTCAATGGCTACACCTTC.

The chain couples TRBV5-1 to TRBJ2-6, with D perhaps TRBD1 (6 bases). The V gene lost 4 bases and the J gene lost 1 base, with 15 bases spanning the gap. The CDR3 extends over 17 amino acids. Germline lookup yields CDR1 SGHRS and CDR2 YFSETQ. The CDR3 region is CASSRSDQGSGANVLTF. CDR3 DNA: TGCGCCAGCAGCCGTTCGGATCAGGGGTCTGGGGCCAACGTCCTGACTTTC.

The genes are TRBV30 and TRBJ1-2, with unresolved D. Looked up from germline, CDR1 is GTSNPN and CDR2 is SVGIG (reference sequence). This CDR3 has 12 amino acids. The germline V and J ends were trimmed by 8 bases and 8 bases, with 18 bases remaining between them. CDR3 in amino acids: CAQSEGLGGYTF. CDR3 nucleotide sequence: TGTGCCCAAAGCGAGGGTCTAGGAGGCTACACCTTC.

This clone has a single count. This chain uses TRBV3-1 (or the pseudogene TRBV3-2) with TRBJ1-1, with 8 bases aligning to TRBD1. Germline-derived CDR1 and CDR2 are LGHDT and YNNKEL (reference sequence). This CDR3 is 14 amino acids long. J was trimmed by 3 bases and V by 3 bases; bases with no gene match: 3. The CDR3 spells CASSQEDRDTEAFF. DNA for the CDR3: TGTGCCAGCAGCCAGGAGGACAGGGACACTGAAGCTTTCTTT.

A single count supports this clone. This chain uses TRBV3-1 (or the pseudogene TRBV3-2) with TRBJ1-1; D may be TRBD1 (6 bases). Germline V lookup: CDR1 LGHDT, CDR2 YNNKEL (reference sequence). Trimming removed 1 base at V and 5 bases at J, with 17 bases between. The CDR3 loop spans 16 amino acids. The CDR3 protein is CASSQVLATGQTEAFF. DNA of the CDR3: TGTGCCAGCAGCCAAGTTTTAGCGACAGGACAGACTGAAGCTTTCTTT.

The V gene is TRBV10-3, the J gene TRBJ2-2; TRBD1 matches at 7 bases. Germline V gene sequence: CDR1 ENHRY, CDR2 SYGVKD. V lost 10 bases, J lost 2 bases, and 4 bases stayed unmatched. This CDR3 spans 13 amino acids. The CDR3 loop reads CATGQANTGELFF. The CDR3 region has the DNA TGTGCCACCGGACAGGCCAACACCGGGGAGCTGTTTTTT.

V gene TRBV11-3 combines with J gene TRBJ2-7, with a tentative D call TRBD2 (8 bases). The CDR3 length is 16 residues. The V gene lost 3 bases and the J gene lost 4 bases, with 19 bases spanning the gap. Germline assignment: CDR1 SGHNT and CDR2 YENEEA. CDR3 nucleotides: TGTGCCAGCAGCTTTAGCGGGACAGAAAGGGGATACGAGCAGTACTTC. Translation gives CASSFSGTERGYEQYF. Combining the CDR3 with reference TRBV11-3 and TRBJ2-7 gives the whole variable domain EAGVVQSPRYKIIEKKQPVAFWCNPISGHNTLYWYLQNLGQGPELLIRYENEEAVDDSQLPKDRFSAERLKGVDSTLKIQPAELGDSAVYLCASSFSGTERGYEQYFGPGTRLTVT.

The chain combines TRBV6-6 with TRBJ2-3; no clear D. Trimming stripped 2 bases from V and 8 bases from J, with 11 bases between. This CDR3 region has 13 residues. Germline values: CDR1 MNHNY, CDR2 SVGAGI (reference sequence). The CDR3 protein is CASSYPEGATQYF. CDR3 nucleotides: TGTGCCAGCAGTTACCCGGAAGGAGCTACGCAGTATTTT.

V usage is TRBV7-6 and J usage is TRBJ2-5, with no clear D. From germline, CDR1 is SGHVS and CDR2 FNYEAQ. Trimming shortened V by 1 base and J by 2 bases, and 8 bases separated the two germline ends. The CDR3 loop spans 14 amino acids. CDR3 amino acids: CASSLGINQETQYF. In DNA, the CDR3 is TGTGCCAGCAGCTTAGGGATAAATCAAGAGACCCAGTACTTC.

This clone was seen a handful of times. The rearrangement uses TRBV2 and TRBJ1-2; 8 bases agree with TRBD1. This CDR3 has 12 amino acids. Looked up from germline, CDR1 is SNHLY and CDR2 is FYNNEI. J gave up 8 bases and V 7 bases, and 6 bases lay outside the gene matches. The CDR3 region has the DNA TGTGCCAGCACCGGACAGGGCGGAGGCTACACCTTC. Amino acids: CASTGQGGGYTF.

The chain recombines TRBV6-5 with TRBJ2-3, with TRBD2 matching over 10 bases. Per the germline V gene, CDR1 is MNHEY and CDR2 is SVGAGI. Trimming took 2 bases from V and 1 from J; bases not matched to a gene: 3. The CDR3 spans 16 residues. The DNA of the CDR3 is TGTGCCAGCAGTTACGGGACTAGCGTTGGCACAGATACGCAGTATTTT. This sequence encodes CASSYGTSVGTDTQYF.

This chain links TRBV19 with TRBJ2-2; D is uncertain. CDR3 size: 12 residues. V lost 5 bases and J lost 5, with 6 bases in between. Germline V gene lookup returns CDR1 LNHDA and CDR2 SQIVND (reference sequence). CDR3 residues: CASSFLTGELFF. The DNA for the CDR3 is TGTGCCAGTAGTTTCCTAACCGGGGAGCTGTTTTTT.

The V gene is TRBV12-3 or TRBV12-4, the J gene TRBJ1-2; D is uncertain. V lost 6 bases, J lost 7 bases, and 15 bases lay in between. This CDR3 is 13 amino acids long. CDR3 in amino acids: CASRADGLGGYTF. The DNA of the CDR3 is TGTGCCAGCAGGGCGGACGGTCTGGGTGGCTACACCTTC.

J is TRBJ2-7 and V is TRBV11-2; TRBD2 might be the D (7 bases). Trimming removed 4 bases at V and 2 bases at J, with 15 bases between. Germline V CDR1 and CDR2: SGHAT, FQNNGV. This CDR3 region has 15 residues. This CDR3 is CASSSTGGLPYEQYF. The CDR3 DNA reads TGTGCCAGCAGCTCGACGGGGGGCCTACCCTACGAGCAGTACTTC.

Only one count was recorded for this clone. The gene calls are TRBV12-5 and TRBJ2-1, with D possibly being TRBD1 or TRBD2 (5 bases each). Germline V gene data show CDR1 as LGHNT and CDR2 as FRNRAP. The CDR3 is 16 amino acids. V was cut by 2 bases and J by 4 bases, with 15 bases left in between. The CDR3 nucleotides read TGTGCTAGTGGTTTGTCCCGGGGCCGGGGTTACAATGAGCAGTTCTTC. It is translated as CASGLSRGRGYNEQFF.